This T cell receptor beta chain was captured in a study of technical replicates of blood from four donors. Profiled with immunoSEQ multiplex PCR; TCRdb holds only in-frame clones, not every one. The sample comprises 100,000 or so clones, 90% to 97% of which are singletons, and around 0.4% rests with the top ten. Germline CDR1 and CDR2: GTSNPN and SVGIG (reference sequence). Deletions cut 1 base from V and 0 bases from J, with 10 bases between. This CDR3 is 15 amino acids long. The chain combines TRBV30 with TRBJ1-3; D remains ambiguous. This clonotype was sampled from a human donor in good health. Sequencing was carried out using T cells isolated from PBMCs. CDR3 residues: CAWSDSATSGNTIYF. In nucleotides, the CDR3 is TGTGCCTGGAGTGACAGTGCTACCTCTGGAAACACCATATATTTT.